This T cell receptor (beta chain) comes out of a study of shared clonotypes between healthy human individuals. Study-wide findings and caveats: Across subsets, estimated richness was generally greater for naive than for memory populations. Among donors, clonotype sharing was expected to be affected by sequencing depth. Generation probabilities of non-shared clonotypes were lower (relative to those shared by all four donors).

A split of CD4+ cells into CD45RA+ naive and CD45RA-negative memory subsets was performed. To note about this clone: No antigen is known for it. This same CDR3 is encoded by further DNA sequences in the sample.

The data were produced by immunoSEQ multiplex PCR, yet TCRdb's version contains in-frame clones alone and is incomplete. The sample carries approximately 2,300,000 clones, about 90% recorded once. Unmatched junction bases numbered 9, after V lost 5 bases and J lost 2 bases. The CDR3 is 16 residues long. Germline CDR1 and CDR2: MDHEN and SYDVKM. Sequencing was carried out using naive CD4+ T cells from PBMCs. Described subset: CD45RA+ positively selected. This receptor was obtained from a man between 18 and 29 years old in good health. Some clones in this sample may be carry-over from other donors' samples. The gene calls are TRBV28 and TRBJ2-7, with TRBD2 identical over 10 bases. CDR3 protein: CASSGPLAGGPYEQYF. The CDR3 DNA sequence: TGTGCCAGCAGTGGACCCTTAGCGGGGGGACCCTACGAGCAGTACTTC. The whole variable domain, remainder taken from reference TRBV28 and TRBJ2-7, is DVKVTQSSRYLVKRTGEKVFLECVQDMDHENMFWYRQDPGLGLRLIYFSYDVKMKEKGDIPEGYSVSREKKERFSLILESASTNQTSMYLCASSGPLAGGPYEQYFGPGTRLTVT.